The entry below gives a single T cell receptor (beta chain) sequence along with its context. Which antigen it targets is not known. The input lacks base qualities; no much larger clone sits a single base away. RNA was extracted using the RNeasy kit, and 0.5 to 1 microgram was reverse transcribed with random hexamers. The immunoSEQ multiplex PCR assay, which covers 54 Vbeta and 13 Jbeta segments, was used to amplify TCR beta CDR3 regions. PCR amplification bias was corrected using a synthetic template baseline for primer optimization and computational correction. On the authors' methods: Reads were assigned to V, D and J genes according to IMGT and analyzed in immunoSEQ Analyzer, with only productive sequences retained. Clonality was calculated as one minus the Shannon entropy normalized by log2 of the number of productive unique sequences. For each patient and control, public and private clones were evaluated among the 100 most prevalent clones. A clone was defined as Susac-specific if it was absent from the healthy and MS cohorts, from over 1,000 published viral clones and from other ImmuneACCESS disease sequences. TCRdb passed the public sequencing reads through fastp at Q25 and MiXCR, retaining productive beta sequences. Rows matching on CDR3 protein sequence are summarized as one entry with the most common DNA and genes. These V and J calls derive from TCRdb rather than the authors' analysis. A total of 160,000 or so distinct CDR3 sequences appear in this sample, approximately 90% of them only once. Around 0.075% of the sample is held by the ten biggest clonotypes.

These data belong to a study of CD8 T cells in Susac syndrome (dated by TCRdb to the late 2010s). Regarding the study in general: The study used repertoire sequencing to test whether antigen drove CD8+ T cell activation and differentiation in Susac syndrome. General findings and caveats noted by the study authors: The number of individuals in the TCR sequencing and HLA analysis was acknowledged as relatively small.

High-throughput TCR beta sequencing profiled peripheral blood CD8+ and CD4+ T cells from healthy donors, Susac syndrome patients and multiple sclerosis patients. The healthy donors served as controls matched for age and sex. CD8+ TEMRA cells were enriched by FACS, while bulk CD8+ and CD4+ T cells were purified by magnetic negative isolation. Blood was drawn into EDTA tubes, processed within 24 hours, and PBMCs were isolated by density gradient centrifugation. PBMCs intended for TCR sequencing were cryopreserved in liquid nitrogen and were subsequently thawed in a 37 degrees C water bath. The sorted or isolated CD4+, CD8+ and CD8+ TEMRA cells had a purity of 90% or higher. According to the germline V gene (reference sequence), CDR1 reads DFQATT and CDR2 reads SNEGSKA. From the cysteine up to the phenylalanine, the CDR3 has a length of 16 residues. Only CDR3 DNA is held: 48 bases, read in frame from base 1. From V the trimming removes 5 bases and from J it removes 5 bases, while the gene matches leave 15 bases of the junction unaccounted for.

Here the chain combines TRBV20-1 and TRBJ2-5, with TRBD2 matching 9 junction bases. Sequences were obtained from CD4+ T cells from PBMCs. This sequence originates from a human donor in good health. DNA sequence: TGCAGTGCTCTGGAGGCGGGAGGGCCCAGAGGGGAGACCCAGTACTTC. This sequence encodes CSALEAGGPRGETQYF.